These T cell receptor beta chains were read from a single sample in a study of T cells in Graves' hyperthyroidism and ophthalmopathy. One entry per CDR3 protein results from TCRdb running MiXCR on the multiplex PCR reads. The data show hundreds of thousands of distinct CDR3 sequences, less than 15% seen once. Sequencing was performed on blood. The source is a woman between 18 and 30 years old with Graves' hyperthyroidism. Both conserved end residues are part of each CDR3. A D gene is named only where the DNA matches it firmly. Only part of the rows carry a size: once, few, many, or a class if the clone is expanded.

d_call: .
clone_size: .
j_call: TRBJ2-2
v_call: TRBV24-1
cdr3_nt: TGTGCCACCAGTGACTCCCACAGACTCACCGGGGAGCTGTTTTTT
cdr3_aa: CATSDSHRLTGELFF

d_call: .
clone_size: few
j_call: TRBJ1-6
v_call: TRBV9
cdr3_nt: TGTGCCAGCATAGAATTGGCGGTGGGAGAGAATTCACCCCTCCACTTT
cdr3_aa: CASIELAVGENSPLHF

d_call: TRBD1
clone_size: .
j_call: TRBJ1-5
v_call: TRBV6-1
cdr3_nt: TGTGCCAGCAGACAAGACAGGGGGCAACAGCCCCAGCATTTT
cdr3_aa: CASRQDRGQQPQHF

d_call: .
clone_size: once
j_call: TRBJ1-5
v_call: TRBV20-1
cdr3_nt: TGCAGTGCTAACCAGGGTTCGCATCAGCCCCAGCATTTT
cdr3_aa: CSANQGSHQPQHF

d_call: .
clone_size: few
j_call: TRBJ1-2
v_call: TRBV28
cdr3_nt: TGTGCCAGCAGCAGTGTGGTCTATGGCTACACCTTC
cdr3_aa: CASSSVVYGYTF

d_call: TRBD1
clone_size: few
j_call: TRBJ2-7
v_call: TRBV19
cdr3_nt: TGTGCCAGTAGACCCGGGACAGGGGGCAACCACGAGCAGTACTTC
cdr3_aa: CASRPGTGGNHEQYF

d_call: .
clone_size: .
j_call: TRBJ2-2
v_call: TRBV6-1
cdr3_nt: TGTGCCAGCAGCTTGGGACGCCTCGGGGAGCTGTTTTTT
cdr3_aa: CASSLGRLGELFF

d_call: .
clone_size: many
j_call: TRBJ1-3
v_call: TRBV20-1
cdr3_nt: TGCAGTGCTAAGGGGCCTGGAAACACCATATATTTT
cdr3_aa: CSAKGPGNTIYF

d_call: .
clone_size: many
j_call: TRBJ2-1
v_call: TRBV18
cdr3_nt: TGTGCCAGCTCACCCCGGGCCCTATTGAATGAGCAGTTCTTC
cdr3_aa: CASSPRALLNEQFF

d_call: .
clone_size: many
j_call: TRBJ2-7
v_call: TRBV30
cdr3_nt: TGTGCCTGGAGTAGGCCAGAGACCTACGAGCAGTACTTC
cdr3_aa: CAWSRPETYEQYF

d_call: .
clone_size: many
j_call: TRBJ2-6
v_call: TRBV7-2
cdr3_nt: TGTGCCAGCAGCTTAGTGCAGGGTTCTGGGGCCAACGTCCTGACTTTC
cdr3_aa: CASSLVQGSGANVLTF

d_call: .
clone_size: .
j_call: TRBJ2-7
v_call: TRBV6-5
cdr3_nt: TGTGCCAGCAGTTTCGGTAATACCTACGAGCAGTACTTC
cdr3_aa: CASSFGNTYEQYF

d_call: TRBD1
clone_size: few
j_call: TRBJ2-7
v_call: TRBV18
cdr3_nt: TGTGCCAGCTCAAAGACGGGACAGGGCCCCTACGAGCAGTACTTC
cdr3_aa: CASSKTGQGPYEQYF

d_call: TRBD1
clone_size: many
j_call: TRBJ1-4
v_call: TRBV27
cdr3_nt: TGTGCCAGCTCAGACAGGGCCAATACGGAAAAACTGTTTTTT
cdr3_aa: CASSDRANTEKLFF

d_call: TRBD1
clone_size: many
j_call: TRBJ2-7
v_call: TRBV2
cdr3_nt: TGTGCCAGCAGTGGTCATGGACAGGGCAATTACGAGCAGTACTTC
cdr3_aa: CASSGHGQGNYEQYF

d_call: .
clone_size: few
j_call: TRBJ2-2
v_call: TRBV9
cdr3_nt: TGTGCCAGCAGCGGACAGAATTTCGGGGAGCTGTTTTTT
cdr3_aa: CASSGQNFGELFF

d_call: .
clone_size: many
j_call: TRBJ1-5
v_call: TRBV3-1
cdr3_nt: TGTGCCAGCAGCCCCACACAGGGTATACAGCCCCAGCATTTT
cdr3_aa: CASSPTQGIQPQHF

d_call: .
clone_size: many
j_call: TRBJ2-1
v_call: TRBV28
cdr3_nt: TGTGCCTCCGCTGCCTACAATGAGCAGTTCTTC
cdr3_aa: CASAAYNEQFF

d_call: .
clone_size: .
j_call: TRBJ1-1
v_call: TRBV5-6
cdr3_nt: TGTGCCAGCAGCTCCGTGGCTAATACTGAAGCTTTCTTT
cdr3_aa: CASSSVANTEAFF

d_call: .
clone_size: few
j_call: TRBJ2-7
v_call: TRBV11-2
cdr3_nt: TGTGCCAGCAGCGCCAGGTCTGGCGGACGCCTCAGCTCCTACGAGCAGTACTTC
cdr3_aa: CASSARSGGRLSSYEQYF

d_call: TRBD2
clone_size: many
j_call: TRBJ2-3
v_call: TRBV2
cdr3_nt: TGTGCCAGCAGTGACGGGGGGGTCCGCACAGATACGCAGTATTTT
cdr3_aa: CASSDGGVRTDTQYF

d_call: .
clone_size: many
j_call: TRBJ1-5
v_call: TRBV28
cdr3_nt: TGTGCCAGCAGTTTAAAACTGGCAGCTTGGTTCAAACAGCCCCAGCATTTT
cdr3_aa: CASSLKLAAWFKQPQHF

d_call: .
clone_size: few
j_call: TRBJ2-7
v_call: TRBV14
cdr3_nt: TGTGCCAGCAGCCAACTAGCCCGCTCCTACGAGCAGTACTTC
cdr3_aa: CASSQLARSYEQYF

d_call: TRBD1
clone_size: few
j_call: TRBJ2-2
v_call: TRBV7-9
cdr3_nt: TGTGCCAGCAGCTTAGGACGGCCAGGGGGCGCTATTGGCGGGGAGCTGTTTTTT
cdr3_aa: CASSLGRPGGAIGGELFF

d_call: .
clone_size: .
j_call: TRBJ1-2
v_call: TRBV2
cdr3_nt: TGTGCCAGCATCCGGGCCTCAATCATCGGGGGCTACACCTTC
cdr3_aa: CASIRASIIGGYTF

d_call: .
clone_size: many
j_call: TRBJ2-3
v_call: TRBV20-1
cdr3_nt: TGCAGTGCTATAGTGGGCGGAGTCACAGATACGCAGTATTTT
cdr3_aa: CSAIVGGVTDTQYF

d_call: TRBD1
clone_size: many
j_call: TRBJ2-1
v_call: TRBV30
cdr3_nt: TGTGCCTGGAGTATGACAGGGGGCTTGGATGAGCAGTTCTTC
cdr3_aa: CAWSMTGGLDEQFF

d_call: .
clone_size: .
j_call: TRBJ1-2
v_call: TRBV28
cdr3_nt: TGTGCCAGCAGTCCCAACCGAGTGGCGGGGAACTATGGCTACACCTTC
cdr3_aa: CASSPNRVAGNYGYTF

d_call: .
clone_size: few
j_call: TRBJ2-7
v_call: TRBV7-9
cdr3_nt: TGTGCCAGCAGCTCGTTCCAGGCAGGGGATTACTACGAGCAGTACTTC
cdr3_aa: CASSSFQAGDYYEQYF

d_call: .
clone_size: .
j_call: TRBJ2-2
v_call: TRBV19
cdr3_nt: TGTGCCAGTAGTATCGCCACCCGGACAGCGAACACCGGGGAGCTGTTTTTT
cdr3_aa: CASSIATRTANTGELFF

d_call: .
clone_size: few
j_call: TRBJ2-4
v_call: TRBV7-9
cdr3_nt: TGTGCCAGCAGCCGACAGATAGCCAAAAACATTCAGTACTTC
cdr3_aa: CASSRQIAKNIQYF

d_call: TRBD1
clone_size: few
j_call: TRBJ1-4
v_call: TRBV18
cdr3_nt: TGTGCCAGCTCACCCACTATGGACAGGGATGCAACTAATGAAAAACTGTTTTTT
cdr3_aa: CASSPTMDRDATNEKLFF

d_call: .
clone_size: once
j_call: TRBJ2-5
v_call: TRBV10-3
cdr3_nt: TGTGCCATCAGTGATGGGTGGAGACTCCAAGAGACCCAGTACTTC
cdr3_aa: CAISDGWRLQETQYF

d_call: .
clone_size: many
j_call: TRBJ2-1
v_call: TRBV12-3/TRBV12-4
cdr3_nt: TGTGCCAGCATGCCCATCTTAGACATCCCAAATGAGCAGTTCTTC
cdr3_aa: CASMPILDIPNEQFF

d_call: TRBD1
clone_size: .
j_call: TRBJ1-2
v_call: TRBV5-1
cdr3_nt: TGCGCCAGCAGCTATGTCCCCGGGACAGGGGGAGGTAACTATGGCTACACCTTC
cdr3_aa: CASSYVPGTGGGNYGYTF

d_call: .
clone_size: many
j_call: TRBJ2-3
v_call: TRBV7-8
cdr3_nt: TGTGCCAGCAGCCCGGAGTGGGTCACGCAGTATTTT
cdr3_aa: CASSPEWVTQYF

d_call: .
clone_size: .
j_call: TRBJ2-7
v_call: TRBV2
cdr3_nt: TGTGCCAGCAGATTGGGGAGCGAGCAGTACTTC
cdr3_aa: CASRLGSEQYF

d_call: TRBD2
clone_size: many
j_call: TRBJ2-5
v_call: TRBV12-3/TRBV12-4
cdr3_nt: TGTGCCAGCAGTTTCTCCCCGATCAGTGGCGGGAGGTTCCAAGAGACCCAGTACTTC
cdr3_aa: CASSFSPISGGRFQETQYF

d_call: .
clone_size: few
j_call: TRBJ1-1
v_call: TRBV19
cdr3_nt: TGTGCCAGTAGTAAGGGTACTGAAGCTTTCTTT
cdr3_aa: CASSKGTEAFF

d_call: .
clone_size: few
j_call: TRBJ1-5
v_call: TRBV19
cdr3_nt: TGTGCCAGTAGTATAGGGGGTTTTGGCAATCAGCCCCAGCATTTT
cdr3_aa: CASSIGGFGNQPQHF

d_call: .
clone_size: many
j_call: TRBJ1-1
v_call: TRBV7-3
cdr3_nt: TGTGCCAGCAGCCCAGGGGACCGGGACACTGAAGCTTTCTTT
cdr3_aa: CASSPGDRDTEAFF

d_call: .
clone_size: many
j_call: TRBJ2-1
v_call: TRBV12-3/TRBV12-4
cdr3_nt: TGTGCCAGCAGCTTTCTAGTCAGGGACTCCAATGAGCAGTTCTTC
cdr3_aa: CASSFLVRDSNEQFF